This T cell receptor beta chain originates from a study of blood T cell repertoires in COVID-19. Study-wide background: T cells, B-cell-depleted T cells, or PBMCs supplied cDNA or gDNA.

V gave up 3 bases and J gave up 7 bases, with 15 bases separating them. CDR3 length: 14 amino acids. Germline V gene data show CDR1 as SNHLY and CDR2 as FYNNEI. Generated by immunoSEQ multiplex PCR, the TCRdb table keeps only in-frame clones and is missing some. The sample lists about 320,000 clones; approximately 91% were seen once. A COVID-19 case had been met by exposed participants during the 2 weeks before study entry. V usage is TRBV2 and J usage is TRBJ1-2; D gene uncertain. The sequenced sample was PBMCs or T cells enriched from blood (not recorded which). The TCR originated in a woman in her 30s who had been exposed to COVID-19. The CDR3 is CASSDVSQAGGYTF. Here the CDR3 DNA reads TGTGCCAGCAGTGACGTTTCCCAGGCAGGTGGCTACACCTTC.